The source of this T cell receptor beta chain is a study of cytomegalovirus exposure and HLA in healthy donors. Looking at the study overall: Roughly 180 million T cells yielded approximately 100 million unique TCR beta sequences, as an earlier analysis found. The study's findings and limits: TCR beta chain V- and J-gene trimming was linked, in a later analysis, to a missense variant in DCLRE1C. Later work found that TCR association rates differed between HLA loci; DRB1 had the most and HLA-C the fewest. A later analysis associated some 16,000 TCR beta sequences with HLA alleles at a 0.05 false discovery rate.

Use of 60 Vbeta and 13 Jbeta primers characterized the PCR. Libraries were prepared by immunoSEQ multiplex PCR; TCRdb keeps only in-frame clonotypes and omits some of them. This table has roughly 220,000 clones, approximately 80% appearing once. As for this clone: What it recognizes is unknown.

The CDR3 has 13 residues. The ends were cut back, 4 bases at V and 4 bases at J, with 10 bases in the middle. The V gene's germline CDR1 is SGHNT and CDR2 YYREEE (reference sequence). J is TRBJ2-3 and V is TRBV5-4; D possibly corresponds to TRBD2 (6 bases). The sequence was collected from a man aged 50-60 years in good health and CMV-seronegative. Sequencing used PBMCs. CDR3 DNA sequence: TGTGCCAGCAGCACCGGAGGGTCAGATACGCAGTATTTT. It yields the protein CASSTGGSDTQYF.